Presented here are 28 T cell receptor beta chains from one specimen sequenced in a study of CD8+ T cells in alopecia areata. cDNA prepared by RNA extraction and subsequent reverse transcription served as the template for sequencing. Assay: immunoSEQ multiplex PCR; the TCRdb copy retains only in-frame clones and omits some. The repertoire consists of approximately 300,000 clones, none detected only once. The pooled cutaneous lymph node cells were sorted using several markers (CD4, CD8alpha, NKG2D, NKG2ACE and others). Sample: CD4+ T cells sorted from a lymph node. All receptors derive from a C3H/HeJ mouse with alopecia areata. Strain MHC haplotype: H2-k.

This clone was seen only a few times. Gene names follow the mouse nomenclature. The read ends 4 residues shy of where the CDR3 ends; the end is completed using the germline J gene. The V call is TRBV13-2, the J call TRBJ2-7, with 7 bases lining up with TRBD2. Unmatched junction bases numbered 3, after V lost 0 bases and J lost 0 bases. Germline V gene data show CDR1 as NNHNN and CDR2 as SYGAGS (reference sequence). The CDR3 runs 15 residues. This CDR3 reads CASGDARGGSYEQYF. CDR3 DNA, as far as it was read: TGTGCCAGCGGTGATGCCCGGGGGGGCTCCTAT.

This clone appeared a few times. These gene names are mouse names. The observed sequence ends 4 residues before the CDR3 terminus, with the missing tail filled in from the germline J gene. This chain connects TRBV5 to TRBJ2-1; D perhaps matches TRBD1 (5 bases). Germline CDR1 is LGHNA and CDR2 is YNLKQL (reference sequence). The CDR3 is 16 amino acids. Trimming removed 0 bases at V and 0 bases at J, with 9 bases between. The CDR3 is CASSQDQGVNYAEQFF. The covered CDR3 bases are TGTGCCAGCAGCCAAGATCAAGGGGTTAACTATGCT.

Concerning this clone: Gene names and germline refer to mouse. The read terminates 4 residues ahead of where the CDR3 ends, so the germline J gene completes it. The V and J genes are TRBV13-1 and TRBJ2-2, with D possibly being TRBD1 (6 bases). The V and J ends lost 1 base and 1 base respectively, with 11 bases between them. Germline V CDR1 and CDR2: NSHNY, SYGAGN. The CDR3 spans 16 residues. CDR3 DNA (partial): TGTGCCAGCAGTGATCAGGGGTGGGAAAACACCGGG. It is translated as CASSDQGWENTG. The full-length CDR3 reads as CASSDQGWENTGQLYF.

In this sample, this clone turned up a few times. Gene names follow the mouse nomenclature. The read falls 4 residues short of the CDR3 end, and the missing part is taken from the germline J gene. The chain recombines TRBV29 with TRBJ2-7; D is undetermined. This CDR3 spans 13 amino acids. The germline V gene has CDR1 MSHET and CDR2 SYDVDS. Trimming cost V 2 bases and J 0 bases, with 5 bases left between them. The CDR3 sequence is CASSLVNSYEQYF. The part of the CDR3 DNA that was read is TGTGCTAGCAGTTTAGTCAACTCCTAT.

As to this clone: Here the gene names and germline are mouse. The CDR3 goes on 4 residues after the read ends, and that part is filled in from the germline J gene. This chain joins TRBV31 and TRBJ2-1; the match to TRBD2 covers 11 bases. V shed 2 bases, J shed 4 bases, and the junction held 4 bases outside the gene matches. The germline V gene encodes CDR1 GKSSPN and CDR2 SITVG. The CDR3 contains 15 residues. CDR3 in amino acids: CAWSYRLGGYAEQFF. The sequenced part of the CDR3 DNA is TGTGCCTGGAGTTACCGACTGGGGGGGTATGCT.

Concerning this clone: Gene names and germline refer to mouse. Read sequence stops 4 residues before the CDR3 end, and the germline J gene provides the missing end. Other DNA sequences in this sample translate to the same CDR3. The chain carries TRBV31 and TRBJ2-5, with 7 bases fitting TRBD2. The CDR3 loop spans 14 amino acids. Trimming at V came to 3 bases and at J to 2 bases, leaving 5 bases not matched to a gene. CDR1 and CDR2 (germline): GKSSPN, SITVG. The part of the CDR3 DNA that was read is TGTGCCTGGAGCCCCTGGGGGTTCCAAGAC. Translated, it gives CAWSPWGFQD. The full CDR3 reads CAWSPWGFQDTQYF. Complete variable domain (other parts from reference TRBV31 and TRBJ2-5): AQTIHQWPVAEIKAVGSPLSLGCTIKGKSSPNLYWYWQATGGTLQQLFYSITVGQVESVVQLNLSASRPKDDQFILSTEKLLLSHSGFYLCAWSPWGFQDTQYFGPGTRLLVL.

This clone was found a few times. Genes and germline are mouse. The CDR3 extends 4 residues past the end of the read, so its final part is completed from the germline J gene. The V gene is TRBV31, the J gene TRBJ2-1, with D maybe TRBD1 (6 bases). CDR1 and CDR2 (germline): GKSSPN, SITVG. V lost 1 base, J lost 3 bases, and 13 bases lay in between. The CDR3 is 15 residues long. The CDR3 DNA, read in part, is TGTGCCTGGAGTCCACCGGGACAACCCTATGCT. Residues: CAWSPPGQPYA. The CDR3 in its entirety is CAWSPPGQPYAEQFF.

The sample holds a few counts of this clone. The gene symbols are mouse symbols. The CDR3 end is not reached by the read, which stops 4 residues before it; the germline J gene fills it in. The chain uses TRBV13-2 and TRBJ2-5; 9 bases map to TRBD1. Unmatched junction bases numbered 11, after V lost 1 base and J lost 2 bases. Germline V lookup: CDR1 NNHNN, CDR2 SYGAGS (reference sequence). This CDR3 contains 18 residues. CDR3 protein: CASGDPRDREGGQDTQYF. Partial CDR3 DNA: TGTGCCAGCGGTGATCCTCGGGACAGGGAGGGGGGCCAAGAC.

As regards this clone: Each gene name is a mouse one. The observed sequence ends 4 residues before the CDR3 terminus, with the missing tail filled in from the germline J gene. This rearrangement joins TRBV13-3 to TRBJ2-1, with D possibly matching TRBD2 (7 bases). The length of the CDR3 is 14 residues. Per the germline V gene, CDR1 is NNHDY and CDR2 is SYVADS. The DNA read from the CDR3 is TGTGCCAGCAGTGAGCGGGGGGCGCGAGCT. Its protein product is CASSERGARA. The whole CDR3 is CASSERGARAEQFF.

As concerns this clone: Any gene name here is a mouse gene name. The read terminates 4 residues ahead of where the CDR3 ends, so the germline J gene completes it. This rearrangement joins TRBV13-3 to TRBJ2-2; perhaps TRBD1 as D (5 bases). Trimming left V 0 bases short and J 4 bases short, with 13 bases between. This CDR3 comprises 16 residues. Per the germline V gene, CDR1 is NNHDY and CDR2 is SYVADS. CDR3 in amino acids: CASSDVRVVGTGQLYF. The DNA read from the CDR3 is TGTGCCAGCAGTGATGTCAGGGTCGTAGGCACCGGG. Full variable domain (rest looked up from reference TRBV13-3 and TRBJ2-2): EAAVTQSPRSKVAVTGGKVTLSCHQTNNHDYMYWYRQDTGHGLRLIHYSYVADSTEKGDIPDGYKASRPSQENFSLILELASLSQTAVYFCASSDVRVVGTGQLYFGEGSKLTVL.

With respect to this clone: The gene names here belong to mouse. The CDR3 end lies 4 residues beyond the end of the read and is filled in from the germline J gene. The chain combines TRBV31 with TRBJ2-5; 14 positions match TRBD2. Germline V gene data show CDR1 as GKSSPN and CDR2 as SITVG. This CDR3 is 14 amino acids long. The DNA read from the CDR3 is TGTGCCCGGGTCGGGACTGGGGGGGCGGAC. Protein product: CARVGTGGAD. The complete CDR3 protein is CARVGTGGADTQYF.

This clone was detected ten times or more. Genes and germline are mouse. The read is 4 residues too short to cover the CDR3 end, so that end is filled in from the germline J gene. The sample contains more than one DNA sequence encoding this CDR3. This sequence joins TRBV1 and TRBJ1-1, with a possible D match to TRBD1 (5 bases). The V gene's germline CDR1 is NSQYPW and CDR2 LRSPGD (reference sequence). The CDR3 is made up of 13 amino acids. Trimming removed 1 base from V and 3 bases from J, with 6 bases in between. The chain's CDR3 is CTCSAVRDTEVFF. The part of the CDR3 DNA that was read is TGCACCTGCAGTGCAGTCAGGGACACA.

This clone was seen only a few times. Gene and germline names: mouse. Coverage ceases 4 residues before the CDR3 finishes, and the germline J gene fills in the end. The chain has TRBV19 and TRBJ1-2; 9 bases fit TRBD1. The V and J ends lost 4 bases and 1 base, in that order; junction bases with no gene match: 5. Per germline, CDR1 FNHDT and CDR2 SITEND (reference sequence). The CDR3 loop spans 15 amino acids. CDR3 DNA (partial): TGTGCCAGCAGTCCCCGACAGGGGGTAAACTCC. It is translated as CASSPRQGVNS. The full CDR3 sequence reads CASSPRQGVNSDYTF.

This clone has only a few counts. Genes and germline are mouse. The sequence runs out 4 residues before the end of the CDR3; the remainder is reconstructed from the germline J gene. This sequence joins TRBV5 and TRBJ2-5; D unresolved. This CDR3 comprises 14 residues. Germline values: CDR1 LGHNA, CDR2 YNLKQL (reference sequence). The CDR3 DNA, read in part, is TGTGCCAGCAGCCAAGAGTGGGTAGAAGAC. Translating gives CASSQEWVED. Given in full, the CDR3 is CASSQEWVEDTQYF.

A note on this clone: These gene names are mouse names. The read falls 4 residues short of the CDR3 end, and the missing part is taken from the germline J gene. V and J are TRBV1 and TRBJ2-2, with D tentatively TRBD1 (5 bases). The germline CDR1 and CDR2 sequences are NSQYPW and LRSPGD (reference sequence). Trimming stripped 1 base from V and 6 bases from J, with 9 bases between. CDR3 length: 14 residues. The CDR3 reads CTCSAGRGAGQLYF. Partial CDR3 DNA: TGCACCTGCAGTGCAGGGAGGGGTGCCGGG.

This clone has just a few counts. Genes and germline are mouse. CDR3 region: CASSQNLRGDAETLYF. Partial CDR3 DNA: TGTGCCAGCAGCCAAAACCTCAGGGGAGATGCAGAA. The chain employs TRBV5 and TRBJ2-3; TRBD1 might be the D (6 bases). The observed sequence ends 4 residues before the CDR3 terminus, with the missing tail filled in from the germline J gene. CDR1 and CDR2 from the germline V gene are LGHNA and YNLKQL (reference sequence). This CDR3 is 16 amino acids long. Trimming took 2 bases from V and 2 from J, leaving 14 bases between them.

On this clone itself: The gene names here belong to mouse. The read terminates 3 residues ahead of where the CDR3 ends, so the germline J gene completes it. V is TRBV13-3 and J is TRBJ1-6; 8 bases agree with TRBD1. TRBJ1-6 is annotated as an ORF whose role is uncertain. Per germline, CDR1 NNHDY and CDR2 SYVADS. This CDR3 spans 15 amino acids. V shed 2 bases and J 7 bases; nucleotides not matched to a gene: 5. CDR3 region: CASSEGRGQNSPLYF. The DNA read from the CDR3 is TGTGCCAGCAGTGAAGGCAGGGGGCAGAATTCGCCC.

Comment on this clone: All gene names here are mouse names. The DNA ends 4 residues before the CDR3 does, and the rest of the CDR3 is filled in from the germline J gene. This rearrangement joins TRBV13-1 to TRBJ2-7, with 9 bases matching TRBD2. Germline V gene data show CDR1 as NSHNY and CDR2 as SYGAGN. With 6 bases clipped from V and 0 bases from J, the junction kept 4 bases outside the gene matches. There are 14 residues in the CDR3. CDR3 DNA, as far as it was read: TGTGCCAGCACCTCGACTGGGGGCTCCTAT. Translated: CASTSTGGSY. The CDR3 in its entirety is CASTSTGGSYEQYF.

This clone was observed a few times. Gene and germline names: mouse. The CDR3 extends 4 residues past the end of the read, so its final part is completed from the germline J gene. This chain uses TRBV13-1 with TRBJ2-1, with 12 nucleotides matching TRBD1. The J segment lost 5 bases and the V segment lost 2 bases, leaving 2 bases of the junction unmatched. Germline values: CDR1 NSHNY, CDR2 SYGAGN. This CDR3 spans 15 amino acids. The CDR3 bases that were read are TGTGCCAGCAGTGAAAGGGACAGGGGGCATGCT. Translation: CASSERDRGHA. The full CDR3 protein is CASSERDRGHAEQFF.

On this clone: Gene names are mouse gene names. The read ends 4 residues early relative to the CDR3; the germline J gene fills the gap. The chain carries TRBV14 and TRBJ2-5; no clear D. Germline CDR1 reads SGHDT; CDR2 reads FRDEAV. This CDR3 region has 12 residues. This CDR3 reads CASSPTSDTQYF. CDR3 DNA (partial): TGTGCCAGCAGTCCTACATCAGAC.

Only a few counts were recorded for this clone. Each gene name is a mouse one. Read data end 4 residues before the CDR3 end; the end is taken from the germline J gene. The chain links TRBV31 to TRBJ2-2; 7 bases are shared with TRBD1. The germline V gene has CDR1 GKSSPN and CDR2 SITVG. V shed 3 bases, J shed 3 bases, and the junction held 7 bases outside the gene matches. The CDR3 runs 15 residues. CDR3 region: CAWRPTGTDTGQLYF. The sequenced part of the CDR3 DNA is TGTGCCTGGAGGCCGACAGGGACGGACACCGGG. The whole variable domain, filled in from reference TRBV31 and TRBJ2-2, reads AQTIHQWPVAEIKAVGSPLSLGCTIKGKSSPNLYWYWQATGGTLQQLFYSITVGQVESVVQLNLSASRPKDDQFILSTEKLLLSHSGFYLCAWRPTGTDTGQLYFGEGSKLTVL.

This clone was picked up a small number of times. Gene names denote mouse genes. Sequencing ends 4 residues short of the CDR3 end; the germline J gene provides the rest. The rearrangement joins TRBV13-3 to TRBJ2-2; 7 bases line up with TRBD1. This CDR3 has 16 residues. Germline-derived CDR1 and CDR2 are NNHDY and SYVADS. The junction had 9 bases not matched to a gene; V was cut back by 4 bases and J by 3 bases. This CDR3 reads CASSSRQGRDTGQLYF. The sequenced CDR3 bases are TGTGCCAGCAGTTCCCGACAGGGAAGGGACACCGGG.

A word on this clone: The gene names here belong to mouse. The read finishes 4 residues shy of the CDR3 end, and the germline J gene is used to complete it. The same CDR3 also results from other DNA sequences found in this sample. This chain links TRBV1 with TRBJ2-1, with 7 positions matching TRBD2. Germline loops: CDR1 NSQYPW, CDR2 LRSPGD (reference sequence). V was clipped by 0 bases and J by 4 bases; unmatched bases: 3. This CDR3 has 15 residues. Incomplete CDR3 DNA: TGCACCTGCAGTGCAGAAGGCTGGGGGTATGCT. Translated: CTCSAEGWGYA. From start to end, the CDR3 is CTCSAEGWGYAEQFF. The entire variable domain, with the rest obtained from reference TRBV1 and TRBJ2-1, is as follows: VTLLEQNPRWRLVPRGQAVNLRCILKNSQYPWMSWYQQDLQKQLQWLFTLRSPGDKEVKSLPGADYLATRVTDTELRLQVANMSQGRTLYCTCSAEGWGYAEQFFGPGTRLTVL.

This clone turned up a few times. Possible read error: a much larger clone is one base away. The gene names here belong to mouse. The sequenced CDR3 bases are TGTGCCAGCAGTGAGGGACAGGACTATGCT. This codes for CASSEGQDYA. The whole CDR3 region reads CASSEGQDYAEQFF. V usage is TRBV13-3 and J usage is TRBJ2-1, with 8 positions matching TRBD1. The read ends 4 residues before the CDR3 terminus; that terminus is restored from the germline J gene. CDR1 NNHDY and CDR2 SYVADS come from the germline V gene. CDR3 length: 14 amino acids. V dropped 2 bases and J dropped 2; count of bases not matched to a gene: 0.

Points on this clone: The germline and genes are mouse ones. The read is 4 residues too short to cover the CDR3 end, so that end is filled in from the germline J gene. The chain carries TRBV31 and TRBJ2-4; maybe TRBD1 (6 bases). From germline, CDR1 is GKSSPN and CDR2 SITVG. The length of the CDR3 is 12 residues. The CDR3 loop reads CAWSQGENTLYF. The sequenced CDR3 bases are TGTGCCTGGAGTCAGGGGGAAAAC. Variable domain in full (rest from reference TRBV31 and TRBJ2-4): AQTIHQWPVAEIKAVGSPLSLGCTIKGKSSPNLYWYWQATGGTLQQLFYSITVGQVESVVQLNLSASRPKDDQFILSTEKLLLSHSGFYLCAWSQGENTLYFGAGTRLSVL.

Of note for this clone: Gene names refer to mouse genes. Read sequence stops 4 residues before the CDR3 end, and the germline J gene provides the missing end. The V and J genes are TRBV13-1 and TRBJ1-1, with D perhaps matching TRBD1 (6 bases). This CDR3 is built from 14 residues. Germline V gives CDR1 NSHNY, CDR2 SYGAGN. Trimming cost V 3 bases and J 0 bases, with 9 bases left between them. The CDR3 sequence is CASSGTEANTEVFF. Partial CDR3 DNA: TGTGCCAGCAGTGGGACAGAAGCAAACACA.

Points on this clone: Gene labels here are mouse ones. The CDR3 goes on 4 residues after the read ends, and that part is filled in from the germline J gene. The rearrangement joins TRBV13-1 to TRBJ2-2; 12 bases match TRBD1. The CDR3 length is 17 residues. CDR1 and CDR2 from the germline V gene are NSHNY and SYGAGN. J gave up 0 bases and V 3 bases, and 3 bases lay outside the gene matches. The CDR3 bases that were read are TGTGCCAGCAGTGGGGACAGGGGGCTCTCAAACACCGGG. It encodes CASSGDRGLSNTG. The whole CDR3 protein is CASSGDRGLSNTGQLYF.

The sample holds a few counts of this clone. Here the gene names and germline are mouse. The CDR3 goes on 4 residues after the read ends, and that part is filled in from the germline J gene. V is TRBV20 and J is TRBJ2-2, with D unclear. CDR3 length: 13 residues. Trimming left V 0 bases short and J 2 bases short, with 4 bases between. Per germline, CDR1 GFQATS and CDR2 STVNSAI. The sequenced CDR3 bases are TGTGGTGCTAGGGACAGGAACACCGGG. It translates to CGARDRNTG. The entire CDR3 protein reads CGARDRNTGQLYF.